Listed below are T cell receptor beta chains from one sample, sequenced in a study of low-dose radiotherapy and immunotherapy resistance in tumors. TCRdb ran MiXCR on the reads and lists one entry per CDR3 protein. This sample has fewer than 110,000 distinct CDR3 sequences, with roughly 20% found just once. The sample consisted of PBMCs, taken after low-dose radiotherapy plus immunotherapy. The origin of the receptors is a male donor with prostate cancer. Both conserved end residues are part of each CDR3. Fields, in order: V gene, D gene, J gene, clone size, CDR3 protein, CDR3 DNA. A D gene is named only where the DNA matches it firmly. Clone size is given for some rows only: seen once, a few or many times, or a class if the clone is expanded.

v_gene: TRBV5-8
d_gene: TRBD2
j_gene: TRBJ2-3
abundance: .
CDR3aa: CASTRLAEGPDTQYF
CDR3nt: TGTGCCAGCACCAGACTAGCCGAGGGGCCAGATACGCAGTATTTT

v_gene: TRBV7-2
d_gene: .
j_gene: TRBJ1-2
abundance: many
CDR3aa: CASSLAGGANGYTF
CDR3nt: TGTGCCAGCAGCTTAGCAGGAGGGGCGAATGGCTACACCTTC

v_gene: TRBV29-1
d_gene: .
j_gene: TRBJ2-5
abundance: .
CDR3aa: CSGRENQETQYF
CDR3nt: TGCAGCGGCAGGGAAAACCAAGAGACCCAGTACTTC

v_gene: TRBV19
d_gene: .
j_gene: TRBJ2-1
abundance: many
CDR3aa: CASRRSFRNEQFF
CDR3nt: TGTGCCAGTAGGCGCTCGTTTCGCAATGAGCAGTTCTTC

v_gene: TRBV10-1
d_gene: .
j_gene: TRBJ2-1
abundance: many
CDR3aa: CASSGPNRQRSYNEQFF
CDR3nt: TGCGCCAGCAGTGGACCCAACAGGCAGCGCTCCTACAATGAGCAGTTCTTC

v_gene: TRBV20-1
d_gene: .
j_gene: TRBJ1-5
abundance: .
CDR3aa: CSASADSGHQPQHF
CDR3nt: TGCAGTGCTAGTGCGGACAGCGGACATCAGCCCCAGCATTTT

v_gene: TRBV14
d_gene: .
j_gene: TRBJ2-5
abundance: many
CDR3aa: CASSQARTGWLETQYF
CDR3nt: TGTGCCAGCAGCCAGGCACGAACCGGGTGGTTGGAGACCCAGTACTTC

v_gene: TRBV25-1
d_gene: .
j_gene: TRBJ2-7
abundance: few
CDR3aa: CASSELWGTSYEQYF
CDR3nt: TGTGCCAGCAGTGAATTATGGGGGACTTCCTACGAGCAGTACTTC

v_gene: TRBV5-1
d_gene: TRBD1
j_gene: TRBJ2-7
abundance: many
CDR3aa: CASSTGQGAEQYF
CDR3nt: TGCGCCAGCAGCACGGGACAGGGGGCCGAGCAGTACTTC

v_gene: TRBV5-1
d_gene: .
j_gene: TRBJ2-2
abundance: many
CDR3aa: CASSLANTGELFF
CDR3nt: TGCGCCAGCAGCTTGGCAAACACCGGGGAGCTGTTTTTT

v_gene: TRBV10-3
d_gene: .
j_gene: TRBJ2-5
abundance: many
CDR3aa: CAAGTDGETQYF
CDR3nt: TGTGCCGCGGGGACAGATGGAGAGACCCAGTACTTC

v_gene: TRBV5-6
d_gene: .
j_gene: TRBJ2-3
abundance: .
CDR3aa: CASSLGLFPSTDTQYF
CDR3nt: TGTGCCAGCAGCTTGGGGTTGTTCCCGAGCACAGATACGCAGTATTTT

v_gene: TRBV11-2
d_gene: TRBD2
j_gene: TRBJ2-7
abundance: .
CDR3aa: CASSPQRGGHEQYF
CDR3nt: TGTGCCAGCAGTCCTCAGCGGGGGGGCCACGAGCAGTACTTC

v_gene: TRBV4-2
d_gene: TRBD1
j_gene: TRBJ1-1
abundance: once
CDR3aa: CASSQEGQQNTEAFF
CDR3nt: TGTGCCAGCAGCCAAGAGGGACAGCAGAACACTGAAGCTTTCTTT

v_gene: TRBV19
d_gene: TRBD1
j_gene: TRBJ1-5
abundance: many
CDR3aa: CASSMGQGNQPQHF
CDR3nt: TGTGCCAGTAGTATGGGACAGGGGAATCAGCCCCAGCATTTT

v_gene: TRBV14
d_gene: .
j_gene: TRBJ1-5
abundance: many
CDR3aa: CASSRDTNQPQHF
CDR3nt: TGTGCCAGCAGCCGGGACACCAATCAGCCCCAGCATTTT

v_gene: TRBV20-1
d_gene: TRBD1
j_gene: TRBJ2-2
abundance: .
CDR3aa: CSVNGPGGKDGELFF
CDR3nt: TGCAGTGTCAACGGCCCAGGGGGCAAGGACGGGGAGCTGTTTTTT